This entry lists 3 T cell receptor beta chains sequenced from one sample in a study of regulatory T cells in long-lasting Graves disease. iRepertoire HTBI primers and Arm-PCR of CDR3 regions built TCR beta libraries. TCRdb redid the calling of the multiplex PCR reads with MiXCR, one entry per CDR3 protein. Among 350,000 to 500,000 distinct CDR3 sequences listed, over 15% were seen once. As for time point: newly diagnosed GD, antithyroid drugs for less than 3 months. Scientists built the TCR library using RNA that was extracted from PBMCs. The sample was also reused in another study, on T cells in Graves' hyperthyroidism and ophthalmopathy.

Material: peripheral blood mononuclear cells (PBMCs), obtained at new diagnosis, from a patient treated with antithyroid drugs. These receptor sequences come from a woman younger than 45 with Graves disease.

As for this clonotype: Since a far larger clone is one base different, this is likely a read error. The rearrangement joins TRBV11-3 to TRBJ2-3; TRBD2 matches at 9 bases. The CDR3 spans 17 residues. Germline CDR1 is SGHNT and CDR2 is YENEEA. The CDR3 spells CANSRFSGRASTDTQYF. CDR3 sequence (DNA): TGTGCCAACAGCCGATTTAGCGGGAGAGCTAGCACAGATACGCAGTATTTT.

This clonotype was seen repeatedly, ten times or more. The J gene is TRBJ2-4, the V gene TRBV5-5; D might be TRBD1 or TRBD2, each matching 5 bases. The CDR3 is made up of 15 amino acids. V was pared by 4 bases and J by 0 bases, with 11 bases between. From germline, CDR1 is SGHKS and CDR2 YYEKEE (reference sequence). CDR3 amino acids: CASSHRGVAKNIQYF. For the CDR3, the DNA is TGTGCCAGCAGCCACAGAGGGGTAGCCAAAAACATTCAGTACTTC.

CDR3 amino acids: CASSVEGGGNEKLFF. The DNA of the CDR3 is TGTGCCAGCAGCGTAGAAGGGGGCGGTAATGAAAAACTGTTTTTT. The chain has TRBV9 and TRBJ1-4; 7 bases line up with TRBD1. Losses at the gene ends were 0 bases for V and 4 bases for J; bases not matched to a gene: 3. Germline V gives CDR1 SGDLS, CDR2 YYNGEE. The CDR3 loop spans 15 amino acids.